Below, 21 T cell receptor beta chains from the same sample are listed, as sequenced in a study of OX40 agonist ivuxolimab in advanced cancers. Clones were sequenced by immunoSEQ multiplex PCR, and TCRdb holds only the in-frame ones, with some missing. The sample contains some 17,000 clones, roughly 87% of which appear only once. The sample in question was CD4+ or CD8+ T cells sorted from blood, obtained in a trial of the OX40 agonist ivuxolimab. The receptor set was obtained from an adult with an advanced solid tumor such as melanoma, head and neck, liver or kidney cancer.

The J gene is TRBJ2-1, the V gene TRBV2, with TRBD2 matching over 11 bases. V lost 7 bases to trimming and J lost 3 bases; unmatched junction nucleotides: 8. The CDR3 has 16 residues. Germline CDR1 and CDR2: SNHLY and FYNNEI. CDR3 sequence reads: CASTLFLAGGYNEQFF. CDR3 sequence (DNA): TGTGCCAGCACCCTATTCCTAGCGGGGGGCTACAATGAGCAGTTCTTC. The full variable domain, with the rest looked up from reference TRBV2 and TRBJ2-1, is EPEVTQTPSHQVTQMGQEVILRCVPISNHLYFYWYRQILGQKVEFLVSFYNNEISEKSEIFDDQFSVERPDGSNFTLKIRSTKLEDSAMYFCASTLFLAGGYNEQFFGPGTRLTVL.

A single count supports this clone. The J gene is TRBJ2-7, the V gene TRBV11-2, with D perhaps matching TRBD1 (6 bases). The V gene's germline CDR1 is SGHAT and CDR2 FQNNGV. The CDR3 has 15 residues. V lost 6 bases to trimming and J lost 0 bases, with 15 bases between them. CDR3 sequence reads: CASSLPPGASYEQYF. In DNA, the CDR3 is TGTGCCAGCAGTTTACCCCCAGGGGCCTCCTACGAGCAGTACTTC.

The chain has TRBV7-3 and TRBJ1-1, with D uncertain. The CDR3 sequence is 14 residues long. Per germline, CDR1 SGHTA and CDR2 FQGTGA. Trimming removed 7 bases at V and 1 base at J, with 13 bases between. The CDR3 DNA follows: TGTGCCAGCACCCCAGCCGAAAAGAACACTGAAGCTTTCTTT. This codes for CASTPAEKNTEAFF.

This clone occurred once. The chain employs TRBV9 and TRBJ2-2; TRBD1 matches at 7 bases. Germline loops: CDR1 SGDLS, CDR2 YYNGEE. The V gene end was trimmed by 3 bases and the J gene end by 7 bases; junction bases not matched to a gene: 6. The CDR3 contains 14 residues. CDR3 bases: TGTGCCAGCAGCGCGGACCCAGGGGGCGGGGAGCTGTTTTTT. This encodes CASSADPGGGELFF.

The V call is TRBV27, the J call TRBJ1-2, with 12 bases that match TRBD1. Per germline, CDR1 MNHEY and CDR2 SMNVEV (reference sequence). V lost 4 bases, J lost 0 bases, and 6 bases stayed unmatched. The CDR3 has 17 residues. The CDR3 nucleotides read TGTGCCAGCAGTTCCCGGGACAGGGGGCAACCTAACTATGGCTACACCTTC. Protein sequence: CASSSRDRGQPNYGYTF.

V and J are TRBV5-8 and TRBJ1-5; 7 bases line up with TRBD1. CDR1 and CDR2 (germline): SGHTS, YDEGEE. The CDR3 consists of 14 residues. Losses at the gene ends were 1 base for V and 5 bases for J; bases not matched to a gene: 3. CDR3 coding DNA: TGTGCCAGCAGCTTGAGGGGGCCCGATCAGCCCCAGCATTTT. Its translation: CASSLRGPDQPQHF.

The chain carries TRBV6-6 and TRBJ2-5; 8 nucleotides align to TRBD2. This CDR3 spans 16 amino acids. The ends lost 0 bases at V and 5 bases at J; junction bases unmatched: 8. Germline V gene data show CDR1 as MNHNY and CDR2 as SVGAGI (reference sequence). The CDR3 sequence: CASSYSPGLERETQYF. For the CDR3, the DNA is TGTGCCAGCAGTTACTCCCCGGGACTAGAACGGGAGACCCAGTACTTC.

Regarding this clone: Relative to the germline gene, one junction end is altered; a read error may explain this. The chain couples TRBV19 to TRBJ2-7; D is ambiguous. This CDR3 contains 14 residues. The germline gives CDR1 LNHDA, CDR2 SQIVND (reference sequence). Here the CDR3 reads CAGSIGQLSYEQYF. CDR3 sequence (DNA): TGTGCCGGTAGTATAGGTCAACTTTCCTACGAGCAGTACTTC.

The DNA of the CDR3 is TGCGCCAGCAGCCAAGTATCCACCGAAGGTTTCCAGCAGTACTTC. It yields the protein CASSQVSTEGFQQYF. The rearrangement joins TRBV4-1 to TRBJ2-7, with D unclear. Per germline, CDR1 MGHRA and CDR2 YSYEKL. The CDR3 is 15 residues long. The ends were cut back, 1 base at V and 8 bases at J, with 18 bases in the middle.

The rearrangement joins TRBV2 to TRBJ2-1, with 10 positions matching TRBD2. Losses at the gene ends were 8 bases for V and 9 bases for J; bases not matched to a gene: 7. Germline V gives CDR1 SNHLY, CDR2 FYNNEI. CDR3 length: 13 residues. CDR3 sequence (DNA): TGTGCCAGCGAGCTAGCGGGGGAAACTGAGCAGTTCTTC. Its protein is CASELAGETEQFF.

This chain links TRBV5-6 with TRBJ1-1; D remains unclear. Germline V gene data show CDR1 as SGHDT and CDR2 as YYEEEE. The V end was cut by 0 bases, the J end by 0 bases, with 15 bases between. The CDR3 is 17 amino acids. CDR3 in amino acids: CASSLVPRGIMNTEAFF. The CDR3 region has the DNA TGTGCCAGCAGCTTGGTACCTAGAGGGATTATGAACACTGAAGCTTTCTTT.

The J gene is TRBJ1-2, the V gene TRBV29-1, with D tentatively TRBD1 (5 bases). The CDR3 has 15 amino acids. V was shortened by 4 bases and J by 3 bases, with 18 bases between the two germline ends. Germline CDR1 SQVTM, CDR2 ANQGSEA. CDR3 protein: CSVVAITGSHYGYTF. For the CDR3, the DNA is TGCAGCGTTGTAGCGATCACAGGCTCCCACTATGGCTACACCTTC.

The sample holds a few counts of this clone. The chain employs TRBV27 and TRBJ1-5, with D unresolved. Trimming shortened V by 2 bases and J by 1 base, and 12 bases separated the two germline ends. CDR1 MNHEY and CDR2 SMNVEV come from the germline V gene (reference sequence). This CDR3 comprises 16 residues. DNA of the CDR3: TGTGCCAGCAGTTTAGGGCCCTTCAGCAGCAATCAGCCCCAGCATTTT. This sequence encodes CASSLGPFSSNQPQHF.

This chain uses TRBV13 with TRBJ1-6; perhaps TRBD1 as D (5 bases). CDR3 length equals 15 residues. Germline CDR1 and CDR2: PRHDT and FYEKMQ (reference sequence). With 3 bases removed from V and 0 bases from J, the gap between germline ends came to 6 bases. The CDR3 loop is CASSFTGSYNSPLHF. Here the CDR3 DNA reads TGTGCCAGCAGCTTTACAGGCTCCTATAATTCACCCCTCCACTTT.

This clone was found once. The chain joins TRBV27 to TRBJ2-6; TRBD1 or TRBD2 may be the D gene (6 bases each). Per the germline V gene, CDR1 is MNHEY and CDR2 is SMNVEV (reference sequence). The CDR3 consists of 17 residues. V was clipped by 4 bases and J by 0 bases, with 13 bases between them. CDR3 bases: TGTGCCAGCAGTTACAGGGACTTGACCTCTGGGGCCAACGTCCTGACTTTC. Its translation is CASSYRDLTSGANVLTF.

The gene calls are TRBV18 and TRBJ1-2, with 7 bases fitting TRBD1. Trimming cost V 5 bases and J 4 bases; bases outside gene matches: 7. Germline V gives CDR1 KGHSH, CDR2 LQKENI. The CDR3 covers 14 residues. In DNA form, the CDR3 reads TGTGCCAGCTCAACAGGGGTTTCGAGCTATGGCTACACCTTC. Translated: CASSTGVSSYGYTF.

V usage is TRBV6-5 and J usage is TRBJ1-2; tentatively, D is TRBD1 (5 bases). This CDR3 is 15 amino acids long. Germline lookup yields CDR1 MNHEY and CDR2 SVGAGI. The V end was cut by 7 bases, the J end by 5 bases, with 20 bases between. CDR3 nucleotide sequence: TGTGCCAGCACCTTTGGGTCAGGGTTACGGTATGGCTACACCTTC. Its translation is CASTFGSGLRYGYTF.

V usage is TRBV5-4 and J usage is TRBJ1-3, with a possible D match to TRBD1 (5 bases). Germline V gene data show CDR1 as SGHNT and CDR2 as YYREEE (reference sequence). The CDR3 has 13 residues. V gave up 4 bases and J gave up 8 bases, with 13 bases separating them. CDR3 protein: CASSRGLGDTIYF. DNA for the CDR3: TGTGCCAGCAGCCGGGGACTGGGGGACACCATATATTTT. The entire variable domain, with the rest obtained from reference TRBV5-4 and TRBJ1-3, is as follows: ETGVTQSPTHLIKTRGQQVTLRCSSQSGHNTVSWYQQALGQGPQFIFQYYREEENGRGNFPPRFSGLQFPNYSSELNVNALELDDSALYLCASSRGLGDTIYFGEGSWLTVV.

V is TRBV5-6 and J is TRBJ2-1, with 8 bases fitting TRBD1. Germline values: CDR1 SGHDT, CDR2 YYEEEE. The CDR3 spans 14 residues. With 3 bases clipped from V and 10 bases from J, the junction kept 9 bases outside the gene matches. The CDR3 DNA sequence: TGTGCCAGCAGCTATGGACAGGGTGCCTGGGAGCAGTTCTTC. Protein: CASSYGQGAWEQFF.

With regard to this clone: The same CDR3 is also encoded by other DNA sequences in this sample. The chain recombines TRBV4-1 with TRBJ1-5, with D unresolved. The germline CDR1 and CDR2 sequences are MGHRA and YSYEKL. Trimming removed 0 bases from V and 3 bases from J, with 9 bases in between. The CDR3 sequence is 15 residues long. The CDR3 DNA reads TGCGCCAGCAGCCAAGATTCCGTTGCCAATCAGCCCCAGCATTTT. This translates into CASSQDSVANQPQHF.

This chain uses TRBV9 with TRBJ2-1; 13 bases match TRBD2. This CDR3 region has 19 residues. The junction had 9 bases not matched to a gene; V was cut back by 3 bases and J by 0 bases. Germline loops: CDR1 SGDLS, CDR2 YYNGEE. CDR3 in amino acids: CASSAPGLAGTFSYNEQFF. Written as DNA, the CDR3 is TGTGCCAGCAGCGCCCCGGGACTAGCGGGGACCTTCTCCTACAATGAGCAGTTCTTC. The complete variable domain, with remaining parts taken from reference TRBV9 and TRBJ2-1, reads DSGVTQTPKHLITATGQRVTLRCSPRSGDLSVYWYQQSLDQGLQFLIQYYNGEERAKGNILERFSAQQFPDLHSELNLSSLELGDSALYFCASSAPGLAGTFSYNEQFFGPGTRLTVL.